A selection of T cell receptor beta chains follows, all from one sample in a study of T cell responses to AZD1222 COVID-19 vaccine. Only in-frame clones appear in the TCRdb table, and some are missing; sequencing was by immunoSEQ multiplex PCR. The data hold some 140,000 clones, with 93% observed a single time. The sequencing here drew on peripheral blood, taken on day 0 of AZD1222 vaccination. The receptors come from an adult in good health. Both conserved end residues are part of each CDR3. The D gene is left open where the match is weak. The size entry is marked missing in some rows and otherwise reads once, few, many or a size class.

clone_size j_call v_call d_call cdr3_nt cdr3_aa
. TRBJ1-5 TRBV6-6 . TGTGCCAGTTCCAGGGGTGACAATCAGCCCCAGCATTTT CASSRGDNQPQHF
. TRBJ2-7 TRBV27 . TGTGCCAGTGGCCGGGACGGATTCTACGAGCAGTACTTC CASGRDGFYEQYF
. TRBJ2-1 TRBV28 . TGTGCCAGCAGTTTAACCCCCACCAATGAGCAGTTCTTC CASSLTPTNEQFF
. TRBJ2-6 TRBV9 . TGTGCCAGCAGCGTAGGGGTATCGACAGCCTCTGGGGCCAACGTCCTGACTTTC CASSVGVSTASGANVLTF
few TRBJ1-1 TRBV9 . TGTGCCAGCAGCTTCGGCGAGAACACTGAAGCTTTCTTT CASSFGENTEAFF
once TRBJ1-2 TRBV7-9 . TGTGCCAGCAGCACCGGATGGGACTATGGCTACACCTTC CASSTGWDYGYTF
. TRBJ1-1 TRBV18 TRBD1 TGTGCCAGCTCCCTCGGGACAGGGGGCTCTGGAAACACTGAAGCTTTCTTT CASSLGTGGSGNTEAFF
. TRBJ2-3 TRBV6-6 TRBD2 TGTGCCAGCAGCCAACTAGCGGGAGCGGGTACGCAGTATTTT CASSQLAGAGTQYF
once TRBJ2-5 TRBV27 TRBD2 TGTGCCAGCAGTTCATTAGCGGGAGGAGAGACCCAGTACTTC CASSSLAGGETQYF
. TRBJ2-3 TRBV5-1 TRBD1 TGCGCCAGCAGCTCTTGGGACAGGGGTGCAGATACGCAGTATTTT CASSSWDRGADTQYF
once TRBJ1-2 TRBV20-1 . TGCCGTCAAAGATATAACTATGGCTACACCTTC CRQRYNYGYTF
few TRBJ1-3 TRBV27 TRBD1 TGTGCCAGCACCACCGGGACAGTAAACACCATATATTTT CASTTGTVNTIYF
. TRBJ2-7 TRBV7-9 . TGTGCCAGCAGCTTAACAGGCCTCCCAGACTACGAGCAGTACTTC CASSLTGLPDYEQYF
once TRBJ2-3 TRBV6-6 TRBD2 TGTGCCAGCAGTTACGCCCGGACTAGCGTGACAGATACGCAGTATTTT CASSYARTSVTDTQYF
. TRBJ1-6 TRBV10-3 . TGTGCCATCAGTGACTTTGCACAGGGCAATAATTCACCCCTCCACTTT CAISDFAQGNNSPLHF
. TRBJ2-7 TRBV27 . TGTGCCAGCAGTTTTGGGGCTAGCGTTCCCTACGAGCAGTACTTC CASSFGASVPYEQYF
. TRBJ2-6 TRBV3-1/TRBV3-2 . TGTGCCAGCAGCCAGAATCAGGGATCCGGGGCCAACGTCCTGACTTTC CASSQNQGSGANVLTF
. TRBJ1-4 TRBV3-1/TRBV3-2 TRBD1 TGTGCCAGCAGCCATGACAGGGGGAATGAAAAACTGTTTTTT CASSHDRGNEKLFF
once TRBJ2-2 TRBV19 . TGTGCCAGTAAGGGAGGGGGGCGCAGCACCGGGGAGCTGTTTTTT CASKGGGRSTGELFF
. TRBJ2-7 TRBV27 . TGTGCCAGCAGTATGACAGCCTCCTACGAGCAGTACTTC CASSMTASYEQYF
many TRBJ1-2 TRBV5-5 . TGTGCCAGCAGCTTGGCCGGGACAACTAACTATGGCTACACCTTC CASSLAGTTNYGYTF
. TRBJ1-4 TRBV2 . TGTGCCAGCAGTGCCCGGCATGAAAAACTGTTTTTT CASSARHEKLFF
. TRBJ1-6 TRBV5-6 . TGTGCCAGCAGCTTGATGACCACGGGATTAAATAATTCACCCCTCCACTTT CASSLMTTGLNNSPLHF
. TRBJ1-1 TRBV3-1/TRBV3-2 . TGTGCCAGCAGCCAAGCAGGACCCTACACTGAAGCTTTCTTT CASSQAGPYTEAFF
. TRBJ1-5 TRBV3-1/TRBV3-2 . TGTGCCAGCAGCCAAGGATGGGGGGCCGGCAATCAGCCCCAGCATTTT CASSQGWGAGNQPQHF
. TRBJ1-1 TRBV4-2 . TGTGCCAGCAGCCAAGAGGCTGAAGCTTTCTTT CASSQEAEAFF
. TRBJ1-2 TRBV2 TRBD1 TGTGCCAGCAGAGGACAGGGCAACTATGGTGGCTACACCTTC CASRGQGNYGGYTF
. TRBJ1-1 TRBV30 . TGTGCCTGGAGCGCGACAGGTCTCGCTGAAGCTTTCTTT CAWSATGLAEAFF